Below, one TCR beta chain is given with its context. Antigen specificity is unknown. This entry comes from a study of PD-1 blockade in mismatch repair-deficient tumors. Study context: Patients had approximately 11 mismatch repair-deficient cancer types and were previously treated and progressing.

All patients were mismatch repair deficient, assessed by either PCR or immunohistochemistry. A few pembrolizumab responders had their TCRs sequenced. Study outcomes and limitations: Tumor-resident clones, often undetectable pretreatment in blood, expanded then contracted after pembrolizumab.

Method: immunoSEQ multiplex PCR; TCRdb's copy keeps in-frame clones and lacks some. The sample lists approximately 80,000 clones, about four fifths occurring once. Germline CDR1 reads SGHVS; CDR2 reads FNYEAQ. The CDR3 spans 10 residues. V was clipped by 4 bases and J by 10 bases, with 7 bases between them. Sample: peripheral blood, taken 44 weeks after starting pembrolizumab. The TCR originated in an adult with mismatch repair-deficient cancer. V usage is TRBV7-6 and J usage is TRBJ1-2; D gene unclear. For the CDR3, the DNA is TGTGCCAGCAGCTCACTCCCCTACACCTTC. Its translation: CASSSLPYTF.